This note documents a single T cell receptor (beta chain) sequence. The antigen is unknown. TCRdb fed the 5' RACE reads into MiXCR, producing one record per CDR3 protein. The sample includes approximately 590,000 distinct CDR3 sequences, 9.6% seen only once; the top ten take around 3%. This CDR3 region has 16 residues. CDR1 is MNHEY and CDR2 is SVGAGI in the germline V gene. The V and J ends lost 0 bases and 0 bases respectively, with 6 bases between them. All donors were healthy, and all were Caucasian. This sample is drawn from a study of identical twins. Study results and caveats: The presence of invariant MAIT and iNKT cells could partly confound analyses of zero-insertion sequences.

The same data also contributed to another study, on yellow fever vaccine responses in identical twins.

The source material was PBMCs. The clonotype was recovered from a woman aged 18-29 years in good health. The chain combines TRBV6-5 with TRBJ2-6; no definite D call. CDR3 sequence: CASSYSRNSGANVLTF. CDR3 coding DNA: TGTGCCAGCAGTTACTCGAGAAACTCTGGGGCCAACGTCCTGACTTTC.